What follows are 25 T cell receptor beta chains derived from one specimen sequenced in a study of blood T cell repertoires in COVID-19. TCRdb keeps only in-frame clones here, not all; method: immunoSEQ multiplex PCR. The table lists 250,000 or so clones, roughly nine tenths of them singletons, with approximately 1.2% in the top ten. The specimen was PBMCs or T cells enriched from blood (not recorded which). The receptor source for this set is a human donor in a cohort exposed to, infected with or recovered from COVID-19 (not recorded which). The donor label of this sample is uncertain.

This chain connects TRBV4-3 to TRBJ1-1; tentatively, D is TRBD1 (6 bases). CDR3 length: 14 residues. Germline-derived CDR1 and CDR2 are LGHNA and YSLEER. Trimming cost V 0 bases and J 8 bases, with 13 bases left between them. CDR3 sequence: CASSQETGQPEAFF. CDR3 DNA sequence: TGCGCCAGCAGCCAAGAAACGGGACAACCCGAAGCTTTCTTT.

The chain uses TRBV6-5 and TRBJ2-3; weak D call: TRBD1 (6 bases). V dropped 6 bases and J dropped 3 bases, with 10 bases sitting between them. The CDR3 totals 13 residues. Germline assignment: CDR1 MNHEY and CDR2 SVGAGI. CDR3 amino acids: CASRGTSTDTQYF. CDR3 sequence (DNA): TGTGCCAGCAGAGGGACATCAACAGATACGCAGTATTTT.

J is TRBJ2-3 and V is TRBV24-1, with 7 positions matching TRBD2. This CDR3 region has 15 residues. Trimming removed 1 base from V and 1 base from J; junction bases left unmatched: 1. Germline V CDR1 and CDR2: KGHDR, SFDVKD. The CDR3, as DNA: TGTGCCACCAGTGATTTTGGGGGGGGCACAGATACGCAGTATTTT. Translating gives CATSDFGGGTDTQYF.

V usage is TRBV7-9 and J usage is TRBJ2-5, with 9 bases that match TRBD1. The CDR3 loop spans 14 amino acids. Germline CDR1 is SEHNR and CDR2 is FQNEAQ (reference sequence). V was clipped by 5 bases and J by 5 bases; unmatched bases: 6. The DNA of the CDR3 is TGTGCCAGCAGCCTGACAGGGGGGAGGGAGACCCAGTACTTC. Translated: CASSLTGGRETQYF.

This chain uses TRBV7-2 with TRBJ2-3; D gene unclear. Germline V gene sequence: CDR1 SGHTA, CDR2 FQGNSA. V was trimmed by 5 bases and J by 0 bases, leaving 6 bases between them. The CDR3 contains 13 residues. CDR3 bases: TGTGCCAGCAGCCTATACAGCACAGATACGCAGTATTTT. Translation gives CASSLYSTDTQYF.

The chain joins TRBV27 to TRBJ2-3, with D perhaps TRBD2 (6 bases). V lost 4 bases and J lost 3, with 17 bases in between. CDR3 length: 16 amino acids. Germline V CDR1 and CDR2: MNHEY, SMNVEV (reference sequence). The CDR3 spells CASSSSIGAGTDTQYF. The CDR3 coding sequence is TGTGCCAGCAGTTCCTCCATCGGGGCGGGGACAGATACGCAGTATTTT.

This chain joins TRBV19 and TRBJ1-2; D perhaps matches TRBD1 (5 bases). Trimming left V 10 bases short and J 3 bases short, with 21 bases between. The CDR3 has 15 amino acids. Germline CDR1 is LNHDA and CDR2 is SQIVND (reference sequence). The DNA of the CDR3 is TGTGCCACCACCAGGCGGAGGGGTAGGGACTATGGCTACACCTTC. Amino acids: CATTRRRGRDYGYTF.

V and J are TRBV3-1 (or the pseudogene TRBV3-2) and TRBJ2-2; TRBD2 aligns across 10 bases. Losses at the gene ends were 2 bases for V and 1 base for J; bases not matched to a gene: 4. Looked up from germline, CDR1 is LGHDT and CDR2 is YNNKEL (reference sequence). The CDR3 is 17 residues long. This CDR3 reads CASSQSSGGWNTGELFF. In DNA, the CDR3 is TGTGCCAGCAGCCAATCTAGCGGGGGTTGGAACACCGGGGAGCTGTTTTTT.

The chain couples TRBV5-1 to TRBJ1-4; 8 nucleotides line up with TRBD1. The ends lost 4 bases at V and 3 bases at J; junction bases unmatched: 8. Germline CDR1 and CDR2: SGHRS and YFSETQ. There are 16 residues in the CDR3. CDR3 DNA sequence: TGCGCCAGCAGCCCGGGACAGGAGGGGGCTAATGAAAAACTGTTTTTT. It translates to CASSPGQEGANEKLFF. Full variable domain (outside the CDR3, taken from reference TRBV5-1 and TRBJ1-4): KAGVTQTPRYLIKTRGQQVTLSCSPISGHRSVSWYQQTPGQGLQFLFEYFSETQRNKGNFPGRFSGRQFSNSRSEMNVSTLELGDSALYLCASSPGQEGANEKLFFGSGTQLSVL.

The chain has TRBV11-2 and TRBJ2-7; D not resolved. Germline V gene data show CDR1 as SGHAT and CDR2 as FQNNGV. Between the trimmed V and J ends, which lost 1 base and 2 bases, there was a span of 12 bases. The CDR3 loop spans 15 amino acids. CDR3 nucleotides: TGTGCCAGCAGCTTAGGATCGGCGGCGGCCTACGAGCAGTACTTC. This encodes CASSLGSAAAYEQYF.

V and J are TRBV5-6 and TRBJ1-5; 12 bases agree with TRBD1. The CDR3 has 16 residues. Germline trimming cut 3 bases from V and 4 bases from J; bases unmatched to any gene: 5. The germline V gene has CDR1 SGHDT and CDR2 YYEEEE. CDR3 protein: CASSSGTGGSNQPQHF. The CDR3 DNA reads TGTGCCAGCAGCTCTGGGACAGGGGGCTCAAATCAGCCCCAGCATTTT. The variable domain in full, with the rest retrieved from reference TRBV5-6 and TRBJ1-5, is DAGVTQSPTHLIKTRGQQVTLRCSPKSGHDTVSWYQQALGQGPQFIFQYYEEEERQRGNFPDRFSGHQFPNYSSELNVNALLLGDSALYLCASSSGTGGSNQPQHFGDGTRLSIL.

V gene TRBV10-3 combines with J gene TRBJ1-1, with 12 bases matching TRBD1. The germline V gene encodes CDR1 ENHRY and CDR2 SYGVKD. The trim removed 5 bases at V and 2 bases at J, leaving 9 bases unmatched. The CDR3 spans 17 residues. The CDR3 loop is CAISPGTGGRANTEAFF. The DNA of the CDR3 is TGTGCCATCAGTCCAGGGACAGGGGGCCGAGCTAACACTGAAGCTTTCTTT.

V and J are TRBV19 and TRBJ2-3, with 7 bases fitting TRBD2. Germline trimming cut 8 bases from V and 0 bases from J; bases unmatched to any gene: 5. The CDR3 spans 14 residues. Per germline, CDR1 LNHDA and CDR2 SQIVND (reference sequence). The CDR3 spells CASGSGVSTDTQYF. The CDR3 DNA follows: TGTGCCAGTGGCAGCGGGGTGAGCACAGATACGCAGTATTTT.

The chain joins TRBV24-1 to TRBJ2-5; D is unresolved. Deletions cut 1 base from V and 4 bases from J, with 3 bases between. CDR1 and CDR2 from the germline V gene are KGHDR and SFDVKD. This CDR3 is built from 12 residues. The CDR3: CATSDFRETQYF. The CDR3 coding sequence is TGTGCCACCAGTGATTTTCGAGAGACCCAGTACTTC.

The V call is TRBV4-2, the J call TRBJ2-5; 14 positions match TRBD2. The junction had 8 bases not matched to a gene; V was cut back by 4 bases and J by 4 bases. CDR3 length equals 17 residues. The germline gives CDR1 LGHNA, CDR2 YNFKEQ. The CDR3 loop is CASSPRLAGGVVETQYF. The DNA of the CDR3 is TGTGCCAGCAGCCCCCGACTAGCGGGGGGGGTGGTAGAGACCCAGTACTTC.

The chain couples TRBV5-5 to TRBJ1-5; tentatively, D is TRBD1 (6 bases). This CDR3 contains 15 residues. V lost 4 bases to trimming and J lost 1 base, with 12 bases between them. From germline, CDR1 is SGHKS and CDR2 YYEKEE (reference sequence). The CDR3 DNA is TGTGCCAGCAGCCCCGGACAGATAAGCAATCAGCCCCAGCATTTT. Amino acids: CASSPGQISNQPQHF.

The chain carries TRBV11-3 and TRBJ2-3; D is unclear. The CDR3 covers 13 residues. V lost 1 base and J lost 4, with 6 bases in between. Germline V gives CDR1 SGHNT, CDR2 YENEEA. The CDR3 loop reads CASSLGRADTQYF. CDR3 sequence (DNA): TGTGCCAGCAGCTTAGGTCGGGCAGATACGCAGTATTTT.

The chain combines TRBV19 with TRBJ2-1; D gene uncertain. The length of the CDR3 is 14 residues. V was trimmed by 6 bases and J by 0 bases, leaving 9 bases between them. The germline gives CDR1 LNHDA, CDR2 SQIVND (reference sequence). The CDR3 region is CASSIQNSYNEQFF. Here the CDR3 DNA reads TGTGCCAGTAGCATACAAAACTCCTACAATGAGCAGTTCTTC.

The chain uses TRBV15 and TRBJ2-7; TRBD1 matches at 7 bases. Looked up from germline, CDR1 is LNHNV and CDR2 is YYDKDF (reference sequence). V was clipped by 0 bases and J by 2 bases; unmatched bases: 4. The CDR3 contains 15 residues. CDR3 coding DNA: TGTGCCACCAGCAGAGAGAAGGGGGCGACCTACGAGCAGTACTTC. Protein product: CATSREKGATYEQYF.

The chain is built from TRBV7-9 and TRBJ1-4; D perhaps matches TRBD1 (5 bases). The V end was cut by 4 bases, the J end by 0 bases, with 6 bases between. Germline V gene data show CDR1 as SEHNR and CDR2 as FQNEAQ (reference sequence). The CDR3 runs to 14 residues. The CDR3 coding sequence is TGTGCCAGCAGCTGGACAACAACTAATGAAAAACTGTTTTTT. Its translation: CASSWTTTNEKLFF.

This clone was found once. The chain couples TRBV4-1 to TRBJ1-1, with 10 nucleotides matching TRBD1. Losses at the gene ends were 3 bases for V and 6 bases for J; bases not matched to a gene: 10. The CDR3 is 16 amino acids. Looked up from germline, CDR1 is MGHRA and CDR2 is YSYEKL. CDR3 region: CASSHIPGQGIPEAFF. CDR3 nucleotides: TGCGCCAGCAGCCATATCCCGGGACAGGGGATCCCTGAAGCTTTCTTT.

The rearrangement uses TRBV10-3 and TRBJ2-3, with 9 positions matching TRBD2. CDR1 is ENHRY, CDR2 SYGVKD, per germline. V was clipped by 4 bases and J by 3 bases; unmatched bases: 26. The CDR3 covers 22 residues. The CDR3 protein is CAISARVGSPLAGGEGTDTQYF. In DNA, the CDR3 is TGTGCCATCAGTGCTAGGGTTGGGTCCCCCTTGGCGGGGGGGGAGGGAACAGATACGCAGTATTTT.

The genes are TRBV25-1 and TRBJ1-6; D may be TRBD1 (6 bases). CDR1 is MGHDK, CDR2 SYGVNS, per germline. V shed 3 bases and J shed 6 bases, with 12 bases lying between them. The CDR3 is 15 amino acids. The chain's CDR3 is CASSEDSRFNSPLHF. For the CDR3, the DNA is TGTGCCAGCAGTGAGGACAGCAGGTTTAATTCACCCCTCCACTTT. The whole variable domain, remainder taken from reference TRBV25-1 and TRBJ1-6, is EADIYQTPRYLVIGTGKKITLECSQTMGHDKMYWYQQDPGMELHLIHYSYGVNSTEKGDLSSESTVSRIRTEHFPLTLESARPSHTSQYLCASSEDSRFNSPLHFGNGTRLTVT.

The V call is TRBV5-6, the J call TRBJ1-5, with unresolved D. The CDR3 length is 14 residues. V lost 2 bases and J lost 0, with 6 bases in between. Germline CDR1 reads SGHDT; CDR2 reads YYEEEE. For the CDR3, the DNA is TGTGCCAGCAGCTTCCGGGGTAGCAATCAGCCCCAGCATTTT. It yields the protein CASSFRGSNQPQHF.

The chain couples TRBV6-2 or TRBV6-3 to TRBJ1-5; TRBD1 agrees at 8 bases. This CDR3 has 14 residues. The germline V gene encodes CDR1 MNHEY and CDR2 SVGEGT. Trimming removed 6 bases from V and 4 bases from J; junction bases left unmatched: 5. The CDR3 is CASSQGQDNQPQHF. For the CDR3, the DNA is TGTGCCAGCAGCCAGGGACAGGATAATCAGCCCCAGCATTTT.